A selection of T cell receptor beta chains follows, all from one sample in a study of shared clonotypes between healthy human individuals. Method: immunoSEQ multiplex PCR; TCRdb's copy keeps in-frame clones and lacks some. Among more than 850,000 clones listed, roughly 74% were seen once. The sequencing input was memory CD4+ T cells from PBMCs. The receptors come from a man younger than 35 in good health. Some clones in this sample may be carry-over from other donors' samples. The CDR3 runs from the conserved cysteine through the conserved F or W. A D gene is named only where the DNA matches it firmly. Where a row states a size, it is once, few, many or the class of an expanded clone; other rows omit it.

>TRBD1|TRBJ2-1|TRBV10-3|NA
CAVWDSSYNEQFF
TGTGCCGTCTGGGACAGCTCCTACAATGAGCAGTTCTTC
>TRBD1|TRBJ2-3|TRBV7-3|NA
CASSPQGVGTDTQYF
TGTGCCAGCAGTCCACAGGGGGTGGGCACAGATACGCAGTATTTT
>TRBD2|TRBJ2-1|TRBV2|NA
CASREGLAGGAGEQFF
TGTGCCAGCAGGGAGGGACTAGCGGGGGGGGCCGGTGAGCAGTTCTTC
>NA|TRBJ1-2|TRBV30|NA
CAWSVGVGYGYTF
TGTGCCTGGAGTGTAGGTGTAGGGTATGGCTACACCTTC
>NA|TRBJ1-5|TRBV5-1|NA
CASSRDPGGQPQHF
TGCGCCAGCAGCCGAGACCCGGGAGGGCAGCCCCAGCATTTT
>TRBD2|TRBJ2-2|TRBV2|NA
CASSEASAGGGRELFF
TGTGCCAGCAGTGAGGCGTCAGCGGGAGGTGGGCGGGAGCTGTTTTTT
>TRBD1|TRBJ2-3|TRBV7-2|NA
CASSLPGQGFSWSADTQYF
TGTGCCAGCAGCTTACCGGGACAGGGGTTTTCATGGTCTGCAGATACGCAGTATTTT
>NA|TRBJ1-3|TRBV7-2|medium-sized
CASSRGQTPGNTIYF
TGTGCCAGCAGTCGCGGACAGACCCCTGGAAACACCATATATTTT
>TRBD1|TRBJ2-7|TRBV6-5|once
CASSRRDRGNYEQYF
TGTGCCAGCAGCCGACGGGACAGAGGAAACTACGAGCAGTACTTC
>NA|TRBJ1-1|TRBV28|NA
CASREQNTEAFF
TGTGCCAGCAGGGAGCAGAACACTGAAGCTTTCTTT
>NA|TRBJ2-2|TRBV7-3|NA
CASSFVSTGELFF
TGTGCCAGCAGCTTTGTCTCCACCGGGGAGCTGTTTTTT
>TRBD1|TRBJ1-5|TRBV7-9|NA
CASSRGDREDQPQHF
TGTGCCAGCAGTAGGGGGGACAGGGAAGATCAGCCCCAGCATTTT
>NA|TRBJ2-3|TRBV4-1|NA
CASSLLAGSTDTQYF
TGCGCCAGCAGTCTACTGGCGGGAAGCACAGATACGCAGTATTTT
>NA|TRBJ2-6|TRBV27|NA
CASSLLGGRGANVLTF
TGTGCCAGCAGTTTATTGGGGGGAAGAGGGGCCAACGTCCTGACTTTC
>TRBD2|TRBJ2-3|TRBV11-3|NA
CASSLGRGGSAADTQYF
TGTGCCAGCAGCTTAGGCCGCGGGGGGTCCGCCGCAGATACGCAGTATTTT
>NA|TRBJ2-6|TRBV5-3|NA
CARSYLPTGENSGANVLTF
TGTGCCAGAAGCTACCTCCCGACAGGTGAAAACTCTGGGGCCAACGTCCTGACTTTC
>NA|TRBJ2-1|TRBV6-1|NA
CAGTRDLLNNEQFF
TGTGCCGGCACGCGGGACCTTCTCAACAATGAGCAGTTCTTC
>NA|TRBJ1-2|TRBV6-1|NA
CASGRVDGYGYTF
TGTGCCAGCGGCAGGGTTGATGGTTATGGCTACACCTTC
>NA|TRBJ1-1|TRBV28|NA
CASSRGRENTEAFF
TGTGCCAGCAGCCGAGGACGGGAGAACACTGAAGCTTTCTTT
>NA|TRBJ2-7|TRBV7-2|NA
CASSSRGPSVIEQYF
TGTGCCAGCAGCTCTAGAGGTCCTAGCGTAATAGAGCAGTACTTC
>NA|TRBJ2-1|TRBV18|NA
CASSPLQINNEQFF
TGTGCCAGCTCACCACTACAGATCAACAATGAGCAGTTCTTC
>NA|TRBJ2-2|TRBV4-3|NA
CASSQDKVAGELFF
TGCGCCAGCAGCCAAGATAAGGTGGCCGGGGAGCTGTTTTTT
>NA|TRBJ1-4|TRBV5-1|NA
CASSPRGDTTNEKLFF
TGCGCCAGCAGCCCCCGAGGGGATACAACTAATGAAAAACTGTTTTTT
>TRBD1|TRBJ1-1|TRBV6-5|NA
CASSYSNGAGGTEAFF
TGTGCCAGCAGTTACTCGAATGGAGCAGGGGGGACTGAAGCTTTCTTT
>NA|TRBJ1-2|TRBV29-1|NA
CSIVRAQDGYTF
TGCAGCATTGTTAGGGCCCAGGATGGCTACACCTTC
>NA|TRBJ1-5|TRBV12-2|NA
CASRPTGASNQPQHF
TGTGCAAGTCGCCCGACAGGGGCCTCCAATCAGCCCCAGCATTTT
>NA|TRBJ1-1|TRBV6-6|NA
CASRPVGGTEAFF
TGTGCCAGCAGGCCCGTCGGAGGCACTGAAGCTTTCTTT
>NA|TRBJ2-6|TRBV6-1|NA
CASGLTSGANVLTF
TGTGCCAGCGGGCTTACCTCTGGGGCCAACGTCCTGACTTTC
>NA|TRBJ2-1|TRBV7-8|NA
CASSLTRAVSSYNEQFF
TGTGCCAGCAGCTTGACCAGAGCGGTAAGCTCCTACAATGAGCAGTTCTTC
>NA|TRBJ2-2|TRBV29-1|NA
CSVARGNTGELFF
TGCAGCGTTGCCCGGGGGAACACCGGGGAGCTGTTTTTT
>NA|TRBJ2-2|TRBV7-6|NA
CASRRLTGEAGELFF
TGTGCCAGCAGGCGTCTCACAGGGGAGGCCGGGGAGCTGTTTTTT
>NA|TRBJ1-4|TRBV4-1|NA
CATRWSGADNEKLFF
TGCGCCACCAGGTGGTCCGGGGCAGATAATGAAAAACTGTTTTTT
>NA|TRBJ2-3|TRBV7-2|once
CASSVLGTPEDTQYF
TGTGCCAGCAGCGTTCTCGGGACACCTGAGGATACGCAGTATTTT
>TRBD2|TRBJ2-1|TRBV27|NA
CASSLTRRERAYNEQFF
TGTGCCAGCAGTCTAACCCGGCGGGAGAGAGCCTACAATGAGCAGTTCTTC
>NA|TRBJ2-5|TRBV7-9|NA
CASSPPGGRETQYF
TGTGCCAGCAGCCCCCCAGGCGGTCGAGAGACCCAGTACTTC
>NA|TRBJ2-4|TRBV6-5|NA
CASTSPGTKNIQYF
TGTGCCAGCACCTCCCCAGGGACCAAAAACATTCAGTACTTC
>TRBD1|TRBJ2-7|TRBV7-8|many
CASSSRETGGSYEQYF
TGTGCCAGCAGCTCAAGGGAGACAGGGGGATCCTACGAGCAGTACTTC
>NA|TRBJ2-6|TRBV7-6|few
CASSLVGSSGANVLTF
TGTGCCAGCAGCTTAGTTGGTTCCTCTGGGGCCAACGTCCTGACTTTC
>TRBD1|TRBJ1-1|TRBV7-8|NA
CASSPQGQGVAEAFF
TGTGCCAGCAGTCCCCAGGGGCAGGGGGTTGCTGAAGCTTTCTTT
>NA|TRBJ1-5|TRBV4-3|NA
CASSQDRQSNQPQHF
TGCGCCAGCAGCCAAGATCGACAGAGCAATCAGCCCCAGCATTTT
>NA|TRBJ2-1|TRBV6-5|NA
CASSYSTDRSREQFF
TGTGCCAGCAGTTACTCCACTGACAGGTCTCGTGAGCAGTTCTTC